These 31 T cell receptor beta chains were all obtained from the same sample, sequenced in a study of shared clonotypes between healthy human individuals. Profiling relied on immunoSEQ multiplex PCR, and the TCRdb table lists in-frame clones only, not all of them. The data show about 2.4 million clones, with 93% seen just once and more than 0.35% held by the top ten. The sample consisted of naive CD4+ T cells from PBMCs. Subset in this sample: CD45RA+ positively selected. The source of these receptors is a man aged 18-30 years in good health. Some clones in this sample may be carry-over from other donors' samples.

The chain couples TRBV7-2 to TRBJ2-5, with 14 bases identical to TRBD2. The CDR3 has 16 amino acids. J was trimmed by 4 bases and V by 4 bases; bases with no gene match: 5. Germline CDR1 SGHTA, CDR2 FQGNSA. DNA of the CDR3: TGTGCCAGCAGCTCCCGACTAGCGGGAGGGGGAGAGACCCAGTACTTC. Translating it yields CASSSRLAGGGETQYF.

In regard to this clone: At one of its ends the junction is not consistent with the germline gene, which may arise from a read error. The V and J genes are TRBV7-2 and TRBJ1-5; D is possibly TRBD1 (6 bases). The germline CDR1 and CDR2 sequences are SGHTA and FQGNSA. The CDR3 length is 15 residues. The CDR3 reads CASSFDLGGDQAQHF. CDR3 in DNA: TGTGCCAGCAGCTTTGATTTGGGGGGCGATCAGGCCCAGCATTTT.

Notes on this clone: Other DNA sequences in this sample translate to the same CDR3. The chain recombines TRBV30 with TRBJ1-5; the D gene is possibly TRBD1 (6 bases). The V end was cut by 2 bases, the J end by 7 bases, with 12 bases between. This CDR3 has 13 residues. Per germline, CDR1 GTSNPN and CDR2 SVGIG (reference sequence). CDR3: CAWSPRGDQPQHF. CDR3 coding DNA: TGTGCCTGGAGTCCCAGGGGCGACCAGCCCCAGCATTTT.

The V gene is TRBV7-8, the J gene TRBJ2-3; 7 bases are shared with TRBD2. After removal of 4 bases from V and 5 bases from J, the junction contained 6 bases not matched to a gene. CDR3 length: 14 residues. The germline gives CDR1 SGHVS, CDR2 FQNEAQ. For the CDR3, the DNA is TGTGCCAGCAGCTCCGGGACTATCTTAGATACGCAGTATTTT. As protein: CASSSGTILDTQYF.

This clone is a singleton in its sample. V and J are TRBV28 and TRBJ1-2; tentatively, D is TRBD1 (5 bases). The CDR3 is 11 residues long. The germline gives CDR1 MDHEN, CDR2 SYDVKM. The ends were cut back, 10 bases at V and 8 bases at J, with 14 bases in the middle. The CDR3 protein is CATSGARGYTF. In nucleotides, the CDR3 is TGTGCCACCTCCGGGGCGCGGGGCTACACCTTC.

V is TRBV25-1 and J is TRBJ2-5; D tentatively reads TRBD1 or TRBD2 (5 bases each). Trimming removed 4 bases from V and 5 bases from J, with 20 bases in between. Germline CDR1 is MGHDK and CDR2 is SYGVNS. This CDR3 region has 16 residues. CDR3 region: CASSAAGARSWETQYF. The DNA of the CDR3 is TGTGCCAGCAGTGCTGCCGGGGCCCGGTCGTGGGAGACCCAGTACTTC.

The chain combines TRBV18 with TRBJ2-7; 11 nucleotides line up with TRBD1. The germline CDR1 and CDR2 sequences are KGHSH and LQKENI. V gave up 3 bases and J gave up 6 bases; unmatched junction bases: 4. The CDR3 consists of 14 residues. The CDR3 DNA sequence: TGTGCCAGCTCACCGGGACAGGGGGTGAGCGAGCAGTACTTC. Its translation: CASSPGQGVSEQYF. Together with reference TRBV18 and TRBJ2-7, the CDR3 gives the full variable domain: NAGVMQNPRHLVRRRGQEARLRCSPMKGHSHVYWYRQLPEEGLKFMVYLQKENIIDESGMPKERFSAEFPKEGPSILRIQQVVRGDSAAYFCASSPGQGVSEQYFGPGTRLTVT.

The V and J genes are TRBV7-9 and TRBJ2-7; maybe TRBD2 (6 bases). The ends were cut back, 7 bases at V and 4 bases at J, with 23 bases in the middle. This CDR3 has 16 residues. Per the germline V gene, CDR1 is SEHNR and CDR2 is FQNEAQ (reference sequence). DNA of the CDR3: TGTGCCAGCATCCAGTCCTGGGGGGAGGTAGGGTACGAGCAGTACTTC. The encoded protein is CASIQSWGEVGYEQYF.

CDR3 in amino acids: CASNMAGTGFEAFF. CDR3 bases: TGTGCCAGCAATATGGCCGGGACAGGATTTGAAGCTTTCTTT. This chain links TRBV2 with TRBJ1-1; 8 nucleotides line up with TRBD1. Germline V gives CDR1 SNHLY, CDR2 FYNNEI. This CDR3 has 14 residues. The trim removed 7 bases at V and 7 bases at J, leaving 11 bases unmatched. Full variable domain (remainder filled in from reference TRBV2 and TRBJ1-1): EPEVTQTPSHQVTQMGQEVILRCVPISNHLYFYWYRQILGQKVEFLVSFYNNEISEKSEIFDDQFSVERPDGSNFTLKIRSTKLEDSAMYFCASNMAGTGFEAFFGQGTRLTVV.

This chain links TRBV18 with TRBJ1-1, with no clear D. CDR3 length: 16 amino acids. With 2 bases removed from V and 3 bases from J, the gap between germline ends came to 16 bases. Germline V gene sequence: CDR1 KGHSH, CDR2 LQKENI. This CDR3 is CASSPVNARRYTEAFF. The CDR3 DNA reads TGTGCCAGCTCACCAGTAAATGCGAGGAGATACACTGAAGCTTTCTTT.

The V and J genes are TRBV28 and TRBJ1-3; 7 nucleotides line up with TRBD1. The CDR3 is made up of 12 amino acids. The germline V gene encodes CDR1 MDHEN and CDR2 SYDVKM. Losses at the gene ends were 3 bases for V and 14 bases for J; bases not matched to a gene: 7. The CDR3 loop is CASSFFGTDLYF. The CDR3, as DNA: TGTGCCAGCAGTTTTTTTGGGACAGATTTATATTTT. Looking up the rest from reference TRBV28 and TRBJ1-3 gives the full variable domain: DVKVTQSSRYLVKRTGEKVFLECVQDMDHENMFWYRQDPGLGLRLIYFSYDVKMKEKGDIPEGYSVSREKKERFSLILESASTNQTSMYLCASSFFGTDLYFGEGSWLTVV.

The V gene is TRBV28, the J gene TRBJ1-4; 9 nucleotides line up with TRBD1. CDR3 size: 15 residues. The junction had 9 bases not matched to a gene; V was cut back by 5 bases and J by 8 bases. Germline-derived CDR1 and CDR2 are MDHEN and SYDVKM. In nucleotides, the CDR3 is TGTGCCAGCAGTCTCCTGACAGGGGGAAAAGAAAAACTGTTTTTT. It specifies CASSLLTGGKEKLFF.

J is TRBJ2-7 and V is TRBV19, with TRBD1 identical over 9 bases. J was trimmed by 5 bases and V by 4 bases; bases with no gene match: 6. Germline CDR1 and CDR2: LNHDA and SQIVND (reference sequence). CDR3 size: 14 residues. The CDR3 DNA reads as TGTGCCAGTAGTACAACAGGGGGCAACCACGAGCAGTACTTC. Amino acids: CASSTTGGNHEQYF.

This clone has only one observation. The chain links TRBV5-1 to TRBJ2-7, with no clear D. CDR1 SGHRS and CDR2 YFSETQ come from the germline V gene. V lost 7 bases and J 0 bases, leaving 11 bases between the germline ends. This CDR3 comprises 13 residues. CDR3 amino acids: CASSAAHSYEQYF. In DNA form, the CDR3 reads TGCGCCAGCTCAGCAGCGCACTCCTACGAGCAGTACTTC.

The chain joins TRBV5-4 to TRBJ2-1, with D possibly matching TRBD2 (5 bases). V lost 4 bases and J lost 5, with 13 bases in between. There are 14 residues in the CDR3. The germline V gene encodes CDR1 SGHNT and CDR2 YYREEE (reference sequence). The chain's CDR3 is CASSLPGENNEQFF. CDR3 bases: TGTGCCAGCAGCCTGCCCGGGGAAAACAATGAGCAGTTCTTC.

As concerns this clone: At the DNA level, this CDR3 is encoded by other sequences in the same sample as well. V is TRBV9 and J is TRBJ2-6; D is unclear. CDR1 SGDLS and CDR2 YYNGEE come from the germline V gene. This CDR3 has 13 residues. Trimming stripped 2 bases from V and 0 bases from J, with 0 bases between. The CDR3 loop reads CASSVSGANVLTF. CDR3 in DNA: TGTGCCAGCAGCGTCTCTGGGGCCAACGTCCTGACTTTC.

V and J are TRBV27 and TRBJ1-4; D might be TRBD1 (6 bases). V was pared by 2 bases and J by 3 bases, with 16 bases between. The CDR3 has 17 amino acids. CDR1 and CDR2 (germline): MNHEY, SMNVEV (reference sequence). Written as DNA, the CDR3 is TGTGCCAGCAGTTTAGGGGGCCCCCTGGCCGCTAATGAAAAACTGTTTTTT. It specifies CASSLGGPLAANEKLFF.

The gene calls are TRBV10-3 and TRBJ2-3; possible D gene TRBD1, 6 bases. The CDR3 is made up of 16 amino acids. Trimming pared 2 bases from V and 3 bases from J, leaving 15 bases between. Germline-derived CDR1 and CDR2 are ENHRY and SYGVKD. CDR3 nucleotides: TGTGCCATCAGTGAGAGTTGGGAACAGGGAACAGATACGCAGTATTTT. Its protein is CAISESWEQGTDTQYF.

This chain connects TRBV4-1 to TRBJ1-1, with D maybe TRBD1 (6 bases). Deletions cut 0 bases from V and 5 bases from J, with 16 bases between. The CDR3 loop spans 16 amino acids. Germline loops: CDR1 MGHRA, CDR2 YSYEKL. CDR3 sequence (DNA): TGCGCCAGCAGCCAAGAAAGGTCCAGCAGGGGAACTGAAGCTTTCTTT. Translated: CASSQERSSRGTEAFF.

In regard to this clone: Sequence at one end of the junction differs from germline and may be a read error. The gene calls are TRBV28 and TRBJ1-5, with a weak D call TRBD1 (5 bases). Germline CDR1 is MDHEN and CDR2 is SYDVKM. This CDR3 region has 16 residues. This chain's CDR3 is CASNPDSWRSNQPQHF. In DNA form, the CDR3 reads TGTGCAAGCAATCCCGACAGTTGGAGGAGCAATCAGCCCCAGCATTTT.

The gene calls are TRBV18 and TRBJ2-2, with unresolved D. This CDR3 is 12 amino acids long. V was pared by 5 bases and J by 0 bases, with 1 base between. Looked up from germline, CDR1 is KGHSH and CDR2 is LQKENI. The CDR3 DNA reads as TGTGCCAGCTCATCGAACACCGGGGAGCTGTTTTTT. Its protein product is CASSSNTGELFF.

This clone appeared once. CDR3 nucleotide sequence: TGTGCCAGCAGTGACAGCGGCGTGGGGGGCAATCAGCCCCAGCATTTT. Translated: CASSDSGVGGNQPQHF. This rearrangement joins TRBV28 to TRBJ1-5; weak D call: TRBD1 (5 bases). This CDR3 contains 16 residues. CDR1 is MDHEN and CDR2 is SYDVKM in the germline V gene. Trimming removed 5 bases at V and 2 bases at J, with 16 bases between.

This chain's CDR3 is CASSQGGGVETQYF. The CDR3, as DNA: TGTGCCAGCAGCCAAGGAGGGGGTGTGGAGACCCAGTACTTC. V and J are TRBV4-2 and TRBJ2-5, with D maybe TRBD1 (6 bases). There are 14 residues in the CDR3. Germline CDR1 LGHNA, CDR2 YNFKEQ. V lost 1 base to trimming and J lost 5 bases, with 11 bases between them.

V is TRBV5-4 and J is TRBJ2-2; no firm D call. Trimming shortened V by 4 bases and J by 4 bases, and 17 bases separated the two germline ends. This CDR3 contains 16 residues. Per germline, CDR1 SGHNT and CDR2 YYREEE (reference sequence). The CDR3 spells CASSPSPQGVTGELFF. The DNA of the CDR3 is TGTGCCAGCAGCCCGTCGCCCCAAGGAGTCACCGGGGAGCTGTTTTTT. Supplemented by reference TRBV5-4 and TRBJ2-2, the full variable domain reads ETGVTQSPTHLIKTRGQQVTLRCSSQSGHNTVSWYQQALGQGPQFIFQYYREEENGRGNFPPRFSGLQFPNYSSELNVNALELDDSALYLCASSPSPQGVTGELFFGEGSRLTVL.

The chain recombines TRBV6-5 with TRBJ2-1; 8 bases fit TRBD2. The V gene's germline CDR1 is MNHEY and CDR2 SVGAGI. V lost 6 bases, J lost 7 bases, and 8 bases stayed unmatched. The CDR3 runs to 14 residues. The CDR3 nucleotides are TGTGCCAGCAGCCAAGCGGGAGATCGGAATGAGCAGTTCTTC. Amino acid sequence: CASSQAGDRNEQFF.

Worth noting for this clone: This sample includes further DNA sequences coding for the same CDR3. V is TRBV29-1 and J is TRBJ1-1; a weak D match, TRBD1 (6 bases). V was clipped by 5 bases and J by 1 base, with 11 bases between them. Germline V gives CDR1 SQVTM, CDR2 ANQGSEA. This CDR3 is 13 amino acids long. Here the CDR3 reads CSVSQGTNTEAFF. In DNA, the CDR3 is TGCAGCGTTAGCCAGGGGACGAACACTGAAGCTTTCTTT.

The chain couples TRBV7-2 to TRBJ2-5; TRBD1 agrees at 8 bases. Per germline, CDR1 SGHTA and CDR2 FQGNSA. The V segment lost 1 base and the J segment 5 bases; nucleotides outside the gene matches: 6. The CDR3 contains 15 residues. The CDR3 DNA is TGTGCCAGCAGCTTAGAGGCAGGGGGCTTTGAGACCCAGTACTTC. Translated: CASSLEAGGFETQYF.

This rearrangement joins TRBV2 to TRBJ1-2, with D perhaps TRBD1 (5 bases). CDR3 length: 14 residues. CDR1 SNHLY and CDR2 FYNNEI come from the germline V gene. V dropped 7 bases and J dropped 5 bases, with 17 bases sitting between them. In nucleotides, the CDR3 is TGTGCCAGCACCACCGGAGCTGGGGGTTATGGCTACACCTTC. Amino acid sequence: CASTTGAGGYGYTF.

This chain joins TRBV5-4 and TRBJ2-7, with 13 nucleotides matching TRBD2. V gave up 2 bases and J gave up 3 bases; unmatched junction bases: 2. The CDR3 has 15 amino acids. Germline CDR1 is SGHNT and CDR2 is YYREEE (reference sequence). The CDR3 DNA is TGTGCCAGCAGCTTTCGGACTAGCGGGGGCTACGAGCAGTACTTC. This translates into CASSFRTSGGYEQYF. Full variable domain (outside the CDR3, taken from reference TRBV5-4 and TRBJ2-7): ETGVTQSPTHLIKTRGQQVTLRCSSQSGHNTVSWYQQALGQGPQFIFQYYREEENGRGNFPPRFSGLQFPNYSSELNVNALELDDSALYLCASSFRTSGGYEQYFGPGTRLTVT.

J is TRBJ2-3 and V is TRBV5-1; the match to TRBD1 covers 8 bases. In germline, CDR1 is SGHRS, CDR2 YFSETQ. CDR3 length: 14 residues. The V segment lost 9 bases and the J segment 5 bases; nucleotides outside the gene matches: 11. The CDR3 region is CATSTGASLDTQYF. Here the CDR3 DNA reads TGCGCCACCTCGACAGGGGCGAGCCTAGATACGCAGTATTTT.

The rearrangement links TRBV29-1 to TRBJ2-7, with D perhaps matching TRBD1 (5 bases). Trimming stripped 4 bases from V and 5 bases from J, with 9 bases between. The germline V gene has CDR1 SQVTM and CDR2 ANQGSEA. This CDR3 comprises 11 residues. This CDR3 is CSVARAHEQYF. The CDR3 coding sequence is TGCAGCGTTGCCAGGGCTCACGAGCAGTACTTC.